The 16 T cell receptor beta chains given below trace back to one sample, sequenced in a study of OX40 agonist ivuxolimab in advanced cancers. Assay used: immunoSEQ multiplex PCR; TCRdb lists only in-frame clones, some missing. The sample consists of more than 40,000 clones, roughly 90% of them appearing once. Sequencing was performed on CD4+ or CD8+ T cells sorted from blood, taken in a trial of the OX40 agonist ivuxolimab. These receptors were taken from an adult with an advanced solid tumor such as melanoma, head and neck, liver or kidney cancer.

This rearrangement joins TRBV27 to TRBJ2-5; D is possibly TRBD1 or TRBD2 (5 bases each). The CDR3 totals 15 residues. Looked up from germline, CDR1 is MNHEY and CDR2 is SMNVEV (reference sequence). With 2 bases removed from V and 2 bases from J, the gap between germline ends came to 12 bases. The CDR3: CASSLVGATQETQYF. In nucleotides, the CDR3 is TGTGCCAGCAGTTTAGTCGGGGCAACTCAAGAGACCCAGTACTTC.

This chain connects TRBV10-2 to TRBJ2-7; no firm D call. The CDR3 loop spans 13 amino acids. Germline V gene sequence: CDR1 WSHSY, CDR2 SAAADI. V was shortened by 6 bases and J by 6 bases, with 15 bases between the two germline ends. CDR3 bases: TGCGCCAGCAGCCGGGTCCCCGACCGCGAGCAGTACTTC. This translates into CASSRVPDREQYF.

The CDR3 DNA reads TGTGCCAGCAGCTTCACAACCTCTGGAAACACCATATATTTT. Its translation: CASSFTTSGNTIYF. The chain links TRBV28 to TRBJ1-3; D gene uncertain. Germline V gene data show CDR1 as MDHEN and CDR2 as SYDVKM. Trimming removed 6 bases from V and 0 bases from J, with 9 bases in between. CDR3 length: 14 residues.

The chain employs TRBV6-6 and TRBJ1-1, with no clear D. Per the germline V gene, CDR1 is MNHNY and CDR2 is SVGAGI (reference sequence). The V and J ends lost 7 bases and 5 bases respectively, with 11 bases between them. CDR3 length equals 12 residues. The CDR3 DNA follows: TGTGCCAGCACAAGCCCCGGAACTGAAGCTTTCTTT. Translated, it gives CASTSPGTEAFF.

The rearrangement joins TRBV28 to TRBJ1-2, with a possible D match to TRBD1 (6 bases). The CDR3 sequence is 13 residues long. Germline V gives CDR1 MDHEN, CDR2 SYDVKM. Trimming shortened V by 5 bases and J by 3 bases, and 10 bases separated the two germline ends. As DNA, the CDR3 is TGTGCCAGCAGTCTGGACAGCGACTATGGCTACACCTTC. Its protein product is CASSLDSDYGYTF.

The chain carries TRBV10-3 and TRBJ2-3, with 7 bases lining up with TRBD2. V was pared by 2 bases and J by 1 base, with 6 bases of the junction left unmatched. The CDR3 extends over 16 amino acids. The germline gives CDR1 ENHRY, CDR2 SYGVKD. The CDR3 DNA reads as TGTGCCATCAGTGAGAAGGCTACTAGCGGCACAGATACGCAGTATTTT. Protein product: CAISEKATSGTDTQYF.

J is TRBJ2-3 and V is TRBV18; D gene uncertain. The V end lost 3 bases, the J end lost 2 bases, and 3 bases lay between the germline ends. Germline values: CDR1 KGHSH, CDR2 LQKENI. The length of the CDR3 is 12 residues. The CDR3 loop reads CASSPNTDTQYF. The CDR3 DNA reads as TGTGCCAGCTCACCTAACACAGATACGCAGTATTTT. The full variable domain, in which reference TRBV18 and TRBJ2-3 provide the parts outside the CDR3, is NAGVMQNPRHLVRRRGQEARLRCSPMKGHSHVYWYRQLPEEGLKFMVYLQKENIIDESGMPKERFSAEFPKEGPSILRIQQVVRGDSAAYFCASSPNTDTQYFGPGTRLTVL.

This clone has more than one count but fewer than ten. The chain joins TRBV19 to TRBJ1-1; D may be TRBD1 (5 bases). The germline V and J ends were trimmed by 5 bases and 1 base, with 8 bases remaining between them. The CDR3 runs to 13 residues. Germline V gene sequence: CDR1 LNHDA, CDR2 SQIVND (reference sequence). In DNA form, the CDR3 reads TGTGCCAGTAGTCGGGGCAGGAACACTGAAGCTTTCTTT. This sequence encodes CASSRGRNTEAFF.

The table lists this clone with a count of one. V and J are TRBV18 and TRBJ2-7, with 7 bases matching TRBD2. Germline V gene data show CDR1 as KGHSH and CDR2 as LQKENI. CDR3 length equals 15 residues. V shed 5 bases, J shed 4 bases, and the junction held 11 bases outside the gene matches. CDR3 nucleotide sequence: TGTGCCAGCTCATCATCTTTTGGGGGGGGATACGAGCAGTACTTC. It encodes CASSSSFGGGYEQYF.

V usage is TRBV6-1 and J usage is TRBJ2-1; TRBD2 matches 7 bases. Per germline, CDR1 MNHNS and CDR2 SASEGT. J was trimmed by 6 bases and V by 6 bases; bases with no gene match: 8. This CDR3 is 14 amino acids long. The CDR3 DNA is TGTGCCAGCAGGAGGGAGGTAGCGGGCAATGAGCAGTTCTTC. Translation: CASRREVAGNEQFF.

The rearrangement joins TRBV19 to TRBJ2-2, with 9 bases lining up with TRBD2. The V gene's germline CDR1 is LNHDA and CDR2 SQIVND (reference sequence). V was pared by 3 bases and J by 1 base, with 3 bases of the junction left unmatched. The CDR3 extends over 16 amino acids. CDR3 sequence reads: CASSISGSRNTGELFF. For the CDR3, the DNA is TGTGCCAGTAGTATTAGCGGGAGTAGGAACACCGGGGAGCTGTTTTTT.

The chain carries TRBV6-6 and TRBJ2-7; 10 bases map to TRBD1. With V trimmed by 5 bases and J by 6 bases, 4 bases remained unmatched. CDR3 length: 13 amino acids. The V gene's germline CDR1 is MNHNY and CDR2 SVGAGI (reference sequence). The CDR3 loop reads CASSGDRGSEQYF. DNA for the CDR3: TGTGCCAGCAGTGGGGACAGGGGCTCCGAGCAGTACTTC.

V is TRBV18 and J is TRBJ2-1; TRBD1 matches 7 bases. The J segment lost 5 bases and the V segment lost 3 bases, leaving 1 base of the junction unmatched. The germline V gene has CDR1 KGHSH and CDR2 LQKENI. The CDR3 runs to 13 residues. The CDR3 sequence is CASSPGTDNEQFF. CDR3 coding DNA: TGTGCCAGCTCACCCGGGACAGACAATGAGCAGTTCTTC. Full variable domain (remainder filled in from reference TRBV18 and TRBJ2-1): NAGVMQNPRHLVRRRGQEARLRCSPMKGHSHVYWYRQLPEEGLKFMVYLQKENIIDESGMPKERFSAEFPKEGPSILRIQQVVRGDSAAYFCASSPGTDNEQFFGPGTRLTVL.

The J gene is TRBJ2-1, the V gene TRBV6-5, with D maybe TRBD2 (6 bases). V lost 4 bases to trimming and J lost 6 bases, with 16 bases between them. The CDR3 length is 15 residues. Looked up from germline, CDR1 is MNHEY and CDR2 is SVGAGI. The chain's CDR3 is CASSSPAGQANEQFF. As DNA, the CDR3 is TGTGCCAGCAGTTCCCCAGCGGGTCAAGCCAATGAGCAGTTCTTC.

In its sample, this clone was seen once. The J gene is TRBJ2-1, the V gene TRBV10-3; D unclear. CDR1 and CDR2 from the germline V gene are ENHRY and SYGVKD. The CDR3 has 12 residues. Trimming took 7 bases from V and 7 from J, leaving 11 bases between them. CDR3 residues: CAIMARRNEQFF. CDR3 DNA: TGTGCCATCATGGCAAGGCGGAATGAGCAGTTCTTC.

The gene calls are TRBV5-1 and TRBJ2-7, with TRBD1 matching over 8 bases. Trimming at V came to 0 bases and at J to 5 bases, leaving 4 bases not matched to a gene. The CDR3 loop spans 14 amino acids. The germline gives CDR1 SGHRS, CDR2 YFSETQ. The CDR3 bases are TGCGCCAGCAGCTTGGGACAGGGGCTCCACGAGCAGTACTTC. The encoded protein is CASSLGQGLHEQYF.